This is a list of T cell receptor beta chains from one sample in a study of T cell responses to AZD1222 COVID-19 vaccine. Sequenced by immunoSEQ multiplex PCR; TCRdb stores in-frame clones only, minus some. The data contain around 140,000 clones, roughly 93% of them singletons. The material sequenced was peripheral blood, taken after recovery from COVID-19. These receptors originate from an adult who had recovered from COVID-19. The CDR3 runs from the conserved cysteine through the conserved F or W. The D gene is left open where the match is weak. A row's size may be missing; if present it is once, few, many or a size class.

clone_size d_call j_call v_call cdr3_nt cdr3_aa
- TRBD2 TRBJ2-5 TRBV2 TGTGCCAGCACCAGTCAGGGGGAGCGGGAGGCCCAGTACTTC CASTSQGEREAQYF
few TRBD1 TRBJ2-7 TRBV5-4 TGTGCCAGCAGCTACAAGACCGGGACAGACTCCTACGAGCAGTACTTC CASSYKTGTDSYEQYF
- - TRBJ2-7 TRBV28 TGTGCCAGCGTATCCGGACCCGGCGAGCAGTACTTC CASVSGPGEQYF
- - TRBJ2-1 TRBV11-3 TGTGCCAGCAGCTCCCTGGTGGACAATGAGCAGTTCTTC CASSSLVDNEQFF
- - TRBJ2-5 TRBV19 TGTGCCAGTAGTATAGATCCGGGCGCACTCAGGGCCCAGTACTTC CASSIDPGALRAQYF
once TRBD2 TRBJ2-3 TRBV6-5 TGTGCCAGCAAAACCCTAGCGGGAACAGATACGCAGTATTTT CASKTLAGTDTQYF
once TRBD1 TRBJ2-5 TRBV6-5 TGTGCCAGTAACCGACAGGGCTTGGCCCAAGAGACCCAGTACTTC CASNRQGLAQETQYF
- - TRBJ2-7 TRBV5-1 TGCGCCAGCAGCCGCGGGCAGGGGATCAACGAGCAGTACTTC CASSRGQGINEQYF
- TRBD1 TRBJ1-6 TRBV15 TGTGCCACCAGCAGAGATGGGGACAGCAATTCACCCCTCCACTTT CATSRDGDSNSPLHF
- - TRBJ1-4 TRBV4-2 TGTGCCAGCAGCCAAGACCGGGGAGGGACGAATGAAAAACTGTTTTTT CASSQDRGGTNEKLFF
- TRBD1 TRBJ2-3 TRBV2 TGTGCCAGCAGTAGGGGCAGGGGGCAGGTAGTAGATACGCAGTATTTT CASSRGRGQVVDTQYF
- - TRBJ2-7 TRBV2 TGTGCCAGCAGTCCCCGAGATGCGGGAATGTACGAGCAGTACTTC CASSPRDAGMYEQYF
- - TRBJ2-7 TRBV6-1 TGTGCCAGCAGTGAATACGGACAGACGAGCTCCTACGAGCAGTACTTC CASSEYGQTSSYEQYF
- TRBD1 TRBJ1-2 TRBV7-9 TGTGCCAGCAGCCCAACCCGGACAGGGGATGGCTACACCTTC CASSPTRTGDGYTF
- - TRBJ1-6 TRBV2 TGTGCCAGCAGTAATGCTTTGGGAAATTCACCCCTCCACTTT CASSNALGNSPLHF
- TRBD2 TRBJ2-7 TRBV3-1/TRBV3-2 TGTGCCAGCAGCCGCGGGACTAGCGGAACATACGAGCAGTACTTC CASSRGTSGTYEQYF
once TRBD2 TRBJ2-1 TRBV2 TGTGCCAGCAGCAGGATTAGCGGGGGGGGCTACAATGAGCAGTTCTTC CASSRISGGGYNEQFF
- TRBD2 TRBJ2-1 TRBV7-9 TGTGCCAGCAGCTTATGGCTCGGGAGGGTTTACAATGAGCAGTTCTTC CASSLWLGRVYNEQFF
- - TRBJ1-1 TRBV4-1 TGCGCCAGCAGCCAAGATTTGAACGGTTACACTGAAGCTTTCTTT CASSQDLNGYTEAFF
- TRBD1 TRBJ1-2 TRBV7-9 TGTGCCAGCAGCTTAACTGAACAGGGGGCGAAAGGCTACACCTTC CASSLTEQGAKGYTF
- - TRBJ1-1 TRBV21-1 TGTGCCAGCAGCGGACGACAGGGGGGAACTGAAGCTTTCTTT CASSGRQGGTEAFF
- TRBD2 TRBJ2-2 TRBV6-5 TGTGCCAGCACTCGGACCAGCGGGGGAGCCGGGGAGCTGTTTTTT CASTRTSGGAGELFF
- TRBD1 TRBJ2-4 TRBV28 TGTGCCAGCAGTTCCCCCGGGACAGGGGGCGGGGGCAAAAACATTCAGTACTTC CASSSPGTGGGGKNIQYF
- - TRBJ1-2 TRBV14 TGTGCCAGCAGCCAAGACAGGGGAACACATGGCTACACCTTC CASSQDRGTHGYTF
- - TRBJ2-7 TRBV6-6 TGTGCCAGCAGTTACTCGGCCGAGCAGTACTTC CASSYSAEQYF
- - TRBJ2-1 TRBV5-1 TGCGCCAGCAGCTTGAGGATTAGCTACAATGAGCAGTTCTTC CASSLRISYNEQFF
- TRBD1 TRBJ1-2 TRBV5-4 TGTGCCAGCAGCCTCCAGGGACAGGGCTCTGGCGGCTACACCTTC CASSLQGQGSGGYTF
- - TRBJ2-1 TRBV19 TGTGCCACTTGGGGGCGGAGAGGGGATGAGCAGTTCTTC CATWGRRGDEQFF
once - TRBJ1-6 TRBV5-4 TGTGCCAGCAGCACAGCAGGCGGATATTCACCCCTCCACTTT CASSTAGGYSPLHF
- - TRBJ2-5 TRBV7-9 TGTGCCAGCAGCTTAGTAAGAGGGGCGGTAGAGACCCAGTACTTC CASSLVRGAVETQYF
- - TRBJ1-1 TRBV28 TGTGCCAGCAGTCCCACACGGGGAAGGGTTGAAGCTTTCTTT CASSPTRGRVEAFF
once - TRBJ1-2 TRBV6-5 TGTGCCAGCAGTACACCGGGAGCGACAGGCTACACCTTC CASSTPGATGYTF
- TRBD2 TRBJ2-2 TRBV30 TGTGCCTGGAGTGTGGGGGCGGGAGGATTGATAACCGGGGAGCTGTTTTTT CAWSVGAGGLITGELFF
- TRBD1 TRBJ2-1 TRBV19 TGTGCCAGTAGTCCCGACAGGGGCCTTCGTAATGAGCAGTTCTTC CASSPDRGLRNEQFF
once - TRBJ2-1 TRBV9 TGTGCCAGCAGCGTGGGAACCTCGGGTAACAATGAGCAGTTCTTC CASSVGTSGNNEQFF
- - TRBJ1-1 TRBV19 TGTGCCAGTAGTATGGAAGGAGGAAGTGAAGCTTTCTTT CASSMEGGSEAFF
- - TRBJ1-5 TRBV28 TGTGCCAGCAGTGCAGGGAGAGGCCGCTATCAGCCCCAGCATTTT CASSAGRGRYQPQHF
- - TRBJ2-7 TRBV18 TGTGCCAGCTCCCGCGACAGATTTTTTTACGAGCAGTACTTC CASSRDRFFYEQYF
- TRBD1 TRBJ1-1 TRBV7-9 TGTGCCAGCAGCCATGATCCTGGACAGGCTGGAAAGAACACTGAAGCTTTCTTT CASSHDPGQAGKNTEAFF
- TRBD1 TRBJ2-2 TRBV7-3 TGTGCCAGCAGCTTCCAGGGGGACGGCACCGGGGAGCTGTTTTTT CASSFQGDGTGELFF
- - TRBJ2-1 TRBV11-2 TGTGCCAGCAGCTCCAGCGACTTCGGGACAATCTCCTACAATGAGCAGTTCTTC CASSSSDFGTISYNEQFF
- - TRBJ2-7 TRBV9 TGTGCCAGCACCCCTGACCTTACAAGCTCCTACGAGCAGTACTTC CASTPDLTSSYEQYF
- TRBD1 TRBJ1-2 TRBV5-1 TGCGCCAGCAGTTCCGATACAGGGGTGGGGTATGGCTACACCTTC CASSSDTGVGYGYTF
few - TRBJ1-1 TRBV3-1/TRBV3-2 TGTGCCAGCAGCCAAGACCAGGGACTAGTGATGAACACTGAAGCTTTCTTT CASSQDQGLVMNTEAFF
- - TRBJ2-7 TRBV7-3 TGTGCCAGCAGCCCCTTTCATTTCTACGAGCAGTACTTC CASSPFHFYEQYF
- - TRBJ1-1 TRBV19 TGTGCCAGTAGTCTACAGTTGGGGGTCACTGAAGCTTTCTTT CASSLQLGVTEAFF
- - TRBJ1-5 TRBV7-2 TGTGCCAGCAGCCAAGTCAGGGGCTATCAGCCCCAGCATTTT CASSQVRGYQPQHF
- - TRBJ2-7 TRBV7-2 TGTGCCAGCAGCTGGTCCTCCAACGAGCAGTACTTC CASSWSSNEQYF
- TRBD2 TRBJ2-7 TRBV5-5 TGTGCCAGCAGCTTGGCCCCTAGCGGGAGGGCTCTAAGCTCCTACGAGCAGTACTTC CASSLAPSGRALSSYEQYF
- - TRBJ2-7 TRBV15 TGTGCCACCAGCAGGACGGGGGACGAGCAGTACTTC CATSRTGDEQYF
- - TRBJ1-6 TRBV7-3 TGTGCCAGCAGCGCACAGGGATCGGGGTCACCCCTCCACTTT CASSAQGSGSPLHF
- - TRBJ1-2 TRBV5-1 TGCGCCAGCAGCTTGGCCGACAGATACTATGGCTACACCTTC CASSLADRYYGYTF
few - TRBJ2-7 TRBV28 TGTGCCAGCAGTTTAAGTTCCGGGCAGTACTTC CASSLSSGQYF
- TRBD2 TRBJ2-2 TRBV29-1 TGCAGCGTTGGAGTGGCGGGAGGGCCGGGGGAGCTGTTTTTT CSVGVAGGPGELFF
- TRBD1 TRBJ2-2 TRBV6-5 TGTGCCACCCGACAGGGCCGGCGCACCGGGGAGCTGTTTTTT CATRQGRRTGELFF
- - TRBJ1-5 TRBV28 TGTGCCAGCAGGTCTGAACAGCGTTATCAGCCCCAGCATTTT CASRSEQRYQPQHF
- - TRBJ1-6 TRBV28 TGTGCCAGCAGTTCGAGGGGGCCCCTCCACTTT CASSSRGPLHF
- - TRBJ2-2 TRBV4-2 TGTGCCAGCAGCCAAGATCGCCCCGGTTATATCGCCGGGGAGCTGTTTTTT CASSQDRPGYIAGELFF
- TRBD2 TRBJ2-7 TRBV9 TGTGCCAGCAGCGGGACTAGCGGGACTGTAGGCGAGCAGTACTTC CASSGTSGTVGEQYF
- TRBD1 TRBJ2-1 TRBV3-1/TRBV3-2 TGTGCCAGCAGCCAAACAGGGGCTACGAGCTCCTACAATGAGCAGTTCTTC CASSQTGATSSYNEQFF